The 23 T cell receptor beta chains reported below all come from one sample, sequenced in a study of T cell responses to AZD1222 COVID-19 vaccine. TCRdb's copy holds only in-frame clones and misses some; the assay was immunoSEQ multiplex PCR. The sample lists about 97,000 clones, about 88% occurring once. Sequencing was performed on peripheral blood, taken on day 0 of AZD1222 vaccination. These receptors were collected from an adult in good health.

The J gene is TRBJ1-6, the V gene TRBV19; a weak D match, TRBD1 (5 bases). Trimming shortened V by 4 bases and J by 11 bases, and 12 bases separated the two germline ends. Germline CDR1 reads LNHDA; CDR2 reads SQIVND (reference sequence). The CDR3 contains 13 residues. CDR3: CASSNGQGPPLHF. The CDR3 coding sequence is TGTGCCAGTAGTAATGGGCAGGGCCCACCCCTCCACTTT.

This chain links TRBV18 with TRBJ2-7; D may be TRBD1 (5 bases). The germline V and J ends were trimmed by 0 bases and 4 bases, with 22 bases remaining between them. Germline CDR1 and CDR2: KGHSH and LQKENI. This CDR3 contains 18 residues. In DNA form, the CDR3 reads TGTGCCAGCTCACCACCCCTACCACAGGCGTCCCTTTTGTACGAGCAGTACTTC. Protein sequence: CASSPPLPQASLLYEQYF.

The CDR3, as DNA: TGTGCCAGCTCACTTGGGGCCAGTTACTATGGCTACACCTTC. As protein: CASSLGASYYGYTF. The V gene is TRBV18, the J gene TRBJ1-2; possibly TRBD1 for D (5 bases). This CDR3 region has 14 residues. Germline-derived CDR1 and CDR2 are KGHSH and LQKENI. The ends were cut back, 4 bases at V and 3 bases at J, with 12 bases in the middle.

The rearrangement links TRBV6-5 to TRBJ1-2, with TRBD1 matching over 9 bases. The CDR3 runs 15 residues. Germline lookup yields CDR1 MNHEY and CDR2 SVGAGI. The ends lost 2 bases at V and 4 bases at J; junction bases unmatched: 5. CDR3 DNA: TGTGCCAGCAGTTACGGGACAGGGATCGCCTATGGCTACACCTTC. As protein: CASSYGTGIAYGYTF.

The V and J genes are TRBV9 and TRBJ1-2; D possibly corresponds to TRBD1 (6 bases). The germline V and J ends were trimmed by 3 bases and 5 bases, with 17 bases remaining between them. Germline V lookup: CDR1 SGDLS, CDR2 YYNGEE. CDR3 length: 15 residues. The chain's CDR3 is CASSDGGRVAYGYTF. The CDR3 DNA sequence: TGTGCCAGCAGCGACGGGGGGCGCGTTGCTTATGGCTACACCTTC.

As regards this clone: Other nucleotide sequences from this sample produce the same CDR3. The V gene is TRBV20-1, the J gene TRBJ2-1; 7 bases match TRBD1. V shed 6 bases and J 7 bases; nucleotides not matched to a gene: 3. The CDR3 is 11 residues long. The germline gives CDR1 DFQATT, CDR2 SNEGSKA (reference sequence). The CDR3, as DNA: TGCAGTGCCATACAGGGGAATGAGCAGTTCTTC. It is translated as CSAIQGNEQFF.

CDR3 bases: TGTGCCAGCAGCTACGGACAGGGGGGTGGCTACACCTTC. The encoded protein is CASSYGQGGGYTF. The gene calls are TRBV3-1 (or the pseudogene TRBV3-2) and TRBJ1-2; 10 positions match TRBD1. Trimming took 5 bases from V and 7 from J; bases not matched to a gene: 4. The CDR3 extends over 13 amino acids. Germline-derived CDR1 and CDR2 are LGHDT and YNNKEL (reference sequence).

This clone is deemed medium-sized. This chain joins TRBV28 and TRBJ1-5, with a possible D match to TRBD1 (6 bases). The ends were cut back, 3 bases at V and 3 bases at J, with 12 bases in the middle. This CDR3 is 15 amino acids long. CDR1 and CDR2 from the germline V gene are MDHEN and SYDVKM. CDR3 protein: CASSFYRAHNQPQHF. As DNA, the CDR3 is TGTGCCAGCAGTTTCTACAGGGCCCACAATCAGCCCCAGCATTTT. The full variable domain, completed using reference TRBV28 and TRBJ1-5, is DVKVTQSSRYLVKRTGEKVFLECVQDMDHENMFWYRQDPGLGLRLIYFSYDVKMKEKGDIPEGYSVSREKKERFSLILESASTNQTSMYLCASSFYRAHNQPQHFGDGTRLSIL.

CDR3 in amino acids: CASSWVGEETQYF. The CDR3, as DNA: TGTGCCAGCAGCTGGGTCGGGGAAGAGACCCAGTACTTC. The V call is TRBV5-5, the J call TRBJ2-5; D possibly corresponds to TRBD2 (5 bases). This CDR3 is built from 13 residues. The germline gives CDR1 SGHKS, CDR2 YYEKEE (reference sequence). Trimming removed 3 bases at V and 3 bases at J, with 9 bases between.

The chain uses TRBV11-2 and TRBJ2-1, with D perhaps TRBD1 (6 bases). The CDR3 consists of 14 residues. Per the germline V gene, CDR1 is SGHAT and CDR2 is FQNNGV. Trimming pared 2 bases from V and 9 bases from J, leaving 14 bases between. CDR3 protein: CASSLSAGVTEQFF. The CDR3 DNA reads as TGTGCCAGCAGCTTATCGGCAGGGGTTACTGAGCAGTTCTTC.

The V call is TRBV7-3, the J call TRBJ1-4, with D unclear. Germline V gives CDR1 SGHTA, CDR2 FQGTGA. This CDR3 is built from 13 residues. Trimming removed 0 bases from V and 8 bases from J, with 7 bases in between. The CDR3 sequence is CASSLTPGEKLFF. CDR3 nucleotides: TGTGCCAGCAGCTTAACCCCAGGAGAAAAACTGTTTTTT.

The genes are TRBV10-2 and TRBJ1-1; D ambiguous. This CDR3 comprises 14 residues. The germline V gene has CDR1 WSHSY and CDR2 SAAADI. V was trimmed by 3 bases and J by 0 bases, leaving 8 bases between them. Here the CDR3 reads CASSETAMNTEAFF. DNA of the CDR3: TGCGCCAGCAGTGAAACAGCCATGAACACTGAAGCTTTCTTT.

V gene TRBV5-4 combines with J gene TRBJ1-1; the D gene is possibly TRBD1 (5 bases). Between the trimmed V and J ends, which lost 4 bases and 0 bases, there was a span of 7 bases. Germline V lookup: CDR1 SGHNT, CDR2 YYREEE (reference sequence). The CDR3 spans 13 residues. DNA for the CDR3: TGTGCCAGCAGCCCGGGGGTGAACACTGAAGCTTTCTTT. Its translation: CASSPGVNTEAFF.

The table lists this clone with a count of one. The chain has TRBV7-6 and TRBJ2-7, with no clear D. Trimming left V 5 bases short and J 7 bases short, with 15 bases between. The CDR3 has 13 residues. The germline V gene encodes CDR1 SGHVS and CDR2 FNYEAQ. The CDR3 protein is CASSTLDGGEQYF. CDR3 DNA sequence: TGTGCCAGCAGCACTTTGGACGGTGGGGAGCAGTACTTC.

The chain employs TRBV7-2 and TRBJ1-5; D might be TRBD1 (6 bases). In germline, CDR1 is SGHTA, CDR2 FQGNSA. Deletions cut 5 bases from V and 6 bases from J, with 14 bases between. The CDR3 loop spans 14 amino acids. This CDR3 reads CASSISGQSQPQHF. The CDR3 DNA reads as TGTGCCAGCAGCATTTCGGGACAATCTCAGCCCCAGCATTTT.

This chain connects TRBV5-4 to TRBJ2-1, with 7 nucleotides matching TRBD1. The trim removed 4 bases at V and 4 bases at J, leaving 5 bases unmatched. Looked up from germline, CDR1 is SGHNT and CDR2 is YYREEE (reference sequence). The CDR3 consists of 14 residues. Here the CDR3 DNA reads TGTGCCAGCAGCGTCCGGGACAGATACAATGAGCAGTTCTTC. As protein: CASSVRDRYNEQFF.

CDR3 amino acids: CASGGGRQPQHF. The CDR3 DNA sequence: TGTGCCAGCGGGGGGGGCAGGCAGCCCCAGCATTTT. The chain couples TRBV28 to TRBJ1-5; a possible D gene is TRBD1 (6 bases). The V gene's germline CDR1 is MDHEN and CDR2 SYDVKM. This CDR3 is 12 amino acids long. The germline V and J ends were trimmed by 8 bases and 7 bases, with 12 bases remaining between them.

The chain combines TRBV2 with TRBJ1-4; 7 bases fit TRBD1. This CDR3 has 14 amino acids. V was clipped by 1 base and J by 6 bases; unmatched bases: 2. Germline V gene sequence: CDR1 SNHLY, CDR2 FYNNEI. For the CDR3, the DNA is TGTGCCAGCAGTGAAGAGACAGGGTATGAAAAACTGTTTTTT. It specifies CASSEETGYEKLFF.

Here the CDR3 DNA reads TGCGCCAGCAGCCAAGATTTCCGCGGGGGCCTCACAGATACGCAGTATTTT. The encoded protein is CASSQDFRGGLTDTQYF. The V and J genes are TRBV4-1 and TRBJ2-3; D possibly corresponds to TRBD2 (7 bases). The germline V and J ends were trimmed by 0 bases and 2 bases, with 15 bases remaining between them. Germline CDR1 reads MGHRA; CDR2 reads YSYEKL. The CDR3 is made up of 17 amino acids.

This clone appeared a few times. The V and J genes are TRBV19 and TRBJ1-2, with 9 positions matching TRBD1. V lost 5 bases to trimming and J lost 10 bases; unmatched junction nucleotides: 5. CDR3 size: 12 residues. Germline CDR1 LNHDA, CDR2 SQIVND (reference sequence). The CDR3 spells CASSGRDRAYTF. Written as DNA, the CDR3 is TGTGCCAGTAGTGGAAGGGACAGGGCCTACACCTTC.

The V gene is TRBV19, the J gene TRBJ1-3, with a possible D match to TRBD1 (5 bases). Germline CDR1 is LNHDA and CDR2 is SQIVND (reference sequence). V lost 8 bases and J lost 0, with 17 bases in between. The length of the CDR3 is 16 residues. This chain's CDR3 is CASVPRGRSSGNTIYF. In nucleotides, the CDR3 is TGTGCCAGTGTCCCTAGGGGACGGAGCTCTGGAAACACCATATATTTT.

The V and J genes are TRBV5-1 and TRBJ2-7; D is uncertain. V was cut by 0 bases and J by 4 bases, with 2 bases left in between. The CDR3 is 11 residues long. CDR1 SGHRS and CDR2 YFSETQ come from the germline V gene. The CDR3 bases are TGCGCCAGCAGCTTGGGGTACGAGCAGTACTTC. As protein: CASSLGYEQYF.

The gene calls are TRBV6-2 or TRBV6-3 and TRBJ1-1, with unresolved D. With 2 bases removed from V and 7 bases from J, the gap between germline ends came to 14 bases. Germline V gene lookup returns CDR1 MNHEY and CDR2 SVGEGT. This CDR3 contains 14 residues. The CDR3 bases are TGTGCCAGCAGTTACGTTAGCTCGTCGGATGAAGCTTTCTTT. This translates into CASSYVSSSDEAFF.